The 18 T cell receptor beta chains below were found in one sample sequenced in a study of blood T cell repertoires in COVID-19 (dated by TCRdb to between 2020 and 2021). Preparation of the library involved the immunoSEQ multiplex PCR assay. The table comes from immuneACCESS by way of TCRdb, which keeps in-frame sequences with V and J called. Part of the clones is missing from these tables; in studies checked, under half for an unresolved V gene and the rest for unknown reasons. For this sample there are about 130,000 clones; around 83% appear just once. Around 8.4% of the sample rests with the top ten. Material: PBMCs or T cells enriched from blood (not recorded which). Receptors were obtained from a man aged 50 or older who had recovered from COVID-19.

The rearrangement links TRBV6-2 or TRBV6-3 to TRBJ2-3, with TRBD1 matching over 10 bases. This CDR3 spans 16 amino acids. Per the germline V gene, CDR1 is MNHEY and CDR2 is SVGEGT. Losses at the gene ends were 1 base for V and 6 bases for J; bases not matched to a gene: 7. The CDR3 is CASSYWGQGNSDTQYF. The DNA for the CDR3 is TGTGCCAGCAGTTACTGGGGACAGGGGAACTCTGATACGCAGTATTTT.

The rearrangement links TRBV5-1 to TRBJ2-1; no reliable D call. Germline V lookup: CDR1 SGHRS, CDR2 YFSETQ. Between the trimmed V and J ends, which lost 0 bases and 4 bases, there was a span of 11 bases. CDR3 length: 15 amino acids. CDR3: CASSLEAIQYNEQFF. DNA of the CDR3: TGCGCCAGCAGCTTGGAAGCAATCCAATACAATGAGCAGTTCTTC. Drawing the rest from reference TRBV5-1 and TRBJ2-1, the complete variable domain is KAGVTQTPRYLIKTRGQQVTLSCSPISGHRSVSWYQQTPGQGLQFLFEYFSETQRNKGNFPGRFSGRQFSNSRSEMNVSTLELGDSALYLCASSLEAIQYNEQFFGPGTRLTVL.

This clone came up once. The chain recombines TRBV19 with TRBJ1-2, with D perhaps matching TRBD1 (6 bases). V lost 6 bases and J 6 bases, leaving 14 bases between the germline ends. The CDR3 covers 13 residues. CDR1 and CDR2 from the germline V gene are LNHDA and SQIVND (reference sequence). CDR3 region: CASSPQGGDGYTF. The CDR3 nucleotides read TGTGCCAGTAGCCCTCAAGGGGGTGATGGCTACACCTTC.

J is TRBJ2-5 and V is TRBV5-1, with TRBD2 identical over 8 bases. This CDR3 region has 14 residues. Germline V gene lookup returns CDR1 SGHRS and CDR2 YFSETQ. Trimming at V came to 5 bases and at J to 5 bases, leaving 8 bases not matched to a gene. The CDR3 loop reads CASSSNGGVETQYF. In DNA, the CDR3 is TGCGCCAGCAGTTCGAACGGGGGGGTGGAGACCCAGTACTTC.

The chain links TRBV19 to TRBJ1-1; a weak D match, TRBD1 (5 bases). V lost 3 bases to trimming and J lost 5 bases, with 13 bases between them. Germline V gene lookup returns CDR1 LNHDA and CDR2 SQIVND (reference sequence). The CDR3 runs 14 residues. Here the CDR3 reads CASSILQGGTEAFF. The CDR3 DNA reads as TGTGCCAGTAGTATTCTTCAGGGAGGTACTGAAGCTTTCTTT.

This clone has more than one count but fewer than ten. J is TRBJ1-2 and V is TRBV5-6; 11 bases align to TRBD1. The germline CDR1 and CDR2 sequences are SGHDT and YYEEEE. This CDR3 spans 15 amino acids. The V segment lost 3 bases and the J segment 8 bases; nucleotides outside the gene matches: 9. The CDR3 DNA reads TGTGCCAGCAGCTATTTGGACAGGGGGCTAGAGGGCTACACCTTC. Translated, it gives CASSYLDRGLEGYTF.

This clone was seen a single time. The chain joins TRBV12-5 to TRBJ1-1; D is uncertain. V shed 6 bases and J shed 2 bases, with 7 bases lying between them. Germline lookup yields CDR1 LGHNT and CDR2 FRNRAP. The CDR3 is made up of 12 amino acids. In nucleotides, the CDR3 is TGTGCTAGTGGGGCCGATAACACTGAAGCTTTCTTT. It encodes CASGADNTEAFF.

This rearrangement joins TRBV9 to TRBJ2-2, with 12 bases lining up with TRBD2. Germline V lookup: CDR1 SGDLS, CDR2 YYNGEE. The CDR3 contains 14 residues. V lost 5 bases to trimming and J lost 5 bases; unmatched junction nucleotides: 1. CDR3 DNA: TGTGCCAGCAGACTAGCGGGGGGTACCGGGGAGCTGTTTTTT. It specifies CASRLAGGTGELFF.

The V call is TRBV9, the J call TRBJ1-3, with D perhaps TRBD1 (5 bases). The V end lost 0 bases, the J end lost 7 bases, and 8 bases lay between the germline ends. The CDR3 runs to 13 residues. Per the germline V gene, CDR1 is SGDLS and CDR2 is YYNGEE. In DNA form, the CDR3 reads TGTGCCAGCAGCGTAGGTTCAGGGAACACCATATATTTT. Its translation: CASSVGSGNTIYF.

CDR3 in amino acids: CASRGSSGNTIYF. In DNA form, the CDR3 reads TGTGCCAGTAGGGGAAGCTCTGGAAACACCATATATTTT. The rearrangement links TRBV27 to TRBJ1-3; tentative D call: TRBD1 (5 bases). This CDR3 contains 13 residues. Trimming removed 9 bases at V and 0 bases at J, with 9 bases between. In germline, CDR1 is MNHEY, CDR2 SMNVEV (reference sequence).

CDR3 nucleotide sequence: TGTGCCAGCAGCTTAGAACATCCCGTCACAGATACGCAGTATTTT. It specifies CASSLEHPVTDTQYF. This chain connects TRBV7-8 to TRBJ2-3; D gene uncertain. V gave up 1 base and J gave up 2 bases, with 10 bases separating them. The germline V gene has CDR1 SGHVS and CDR2 FQNEAQ. This CDR3 comprises 15 residues.

The chain is built from TRBV7-2 and TRBJ2-3; TRBD2 matches 10 bases. Per the germline V gene, CDR1 is SGHTA and CDR2 is FQGNSA. The J segment lost 7 bases and the V segment lost 3 bases, leaving 7 bases of the junction unmatched. This CDR3 is built from 15 residues. CDR3 sequence: CASSFSGGPLNTQYF. As DNA, the CDR3 is TGTGCCAGCAGCTTTAGCGGGGGGCCACTCAATACGCAGTATTTT.

The V call is TRBV7-9, the J call TRBJ1-5; no clear D. Germline CDR1 and CDR2: SEHNR and FQNEAQ (reference sequence). CDR3 length: 15 residues. V lost 0 bases and J 13 bases, leaving 19 bases between the germline ends. The CDR3 coding sequence is TGTGCCAGCAGCTTAGCCGGCCCAACCATAGCAAAACAGCATTTT. Translation: CASSLAGPTIAKQHF.

This clone appeared once. CDR3: CASSHTGDEQFF. The DNA of the CDR3 is TGTGCCAGCTCGCACACAGGGGATGAGCAGTTCTTC. This chain connects TRBV18 to TRBJ2-1; TRBD1 agrees at 7 bases. CDR3 length equals 12 residues. With V trimmed by 6 bases and J by 8 bases, 4 bases remained unmatched. Germline values: CDR1 KGHSH, CDR2 LQKENI.

This chain links TRBV21-1 with TRBJ1-4; TRBD1 is taken as the D call from the table, unchecked against the DNA. TRBV21-1 is described as a pseudogene. The CDR3 extends over 14 amino acids. The CDR3 nucleotides are TGTGCCAGCACCGAAAACAGTGATGACGAAAAACTGTTTTTT. This translates into CASTENSDDEKLFF.

The V and J genes are TRBV5-1 and TRBJ1-4; a weak D match, TRBD1 (5 bases). The CDR3 length is 15 residues. The germline V gene has CDR1 SGHRS and CDR2 YFSETQ. With 4 bases removed from V and 0 bases from J, the gap between germline ends came to 10 bases. The CDR3 is CASSPRQSTNEKLFF. The CDR3 coding sequence is TGCGCCAGCAGCCCCAGACAGTCAACTAATGAAAAACTGTTTTTT.

This clone appeared once. The J gene is TRBJ2-1, the V gene TRBV7-3; a weak D match, TRBD1 (6 bases). Looked up from germline, CDR1 is SGHTA and CDR2 is FQGTGA. The CDR3 is made up of 14 amino acids. V was shortened by 1 base and J by 5 bases, with 9 bases between the two germline ends. CDR3 region: CASSLRTDHNEQFF. CDR3 DNA: TGTGCCAGCAGCTTAAGGACAGACCACAATGAGCAGTTCTTC. The full variable domain, with the rest looked up from reference TRBV7-3 and TRBJ2-1, is GAGVSQTPSNKVTEKGKYVELRCDPISGHTALYWYRQSLGQGPEFLIYFQGTGAADDSGLPNDRFFAVRPEGSVSTLKIQRTERGDSAVYLCASSLRTDHNEQFFGPGTRLTVL.

This chain connects TRBV2 to TRBJ2-2; 7 bases line up with TRBD1. The germline CDR1 and CDR2 sequences are SNHLY and FYNNEI. J lost 0 bases, V lost 6 bases, and 4 bases had no gene match. The CDR3 loop spans 15 amino acids. The chain's CDR3 is CASSPDRANTGELFF. In DNA form, the CDR3 reads TGTGCCAGCAGCCCCGACAGGGCGAACACCGGGGAGCTGTTTTTT.